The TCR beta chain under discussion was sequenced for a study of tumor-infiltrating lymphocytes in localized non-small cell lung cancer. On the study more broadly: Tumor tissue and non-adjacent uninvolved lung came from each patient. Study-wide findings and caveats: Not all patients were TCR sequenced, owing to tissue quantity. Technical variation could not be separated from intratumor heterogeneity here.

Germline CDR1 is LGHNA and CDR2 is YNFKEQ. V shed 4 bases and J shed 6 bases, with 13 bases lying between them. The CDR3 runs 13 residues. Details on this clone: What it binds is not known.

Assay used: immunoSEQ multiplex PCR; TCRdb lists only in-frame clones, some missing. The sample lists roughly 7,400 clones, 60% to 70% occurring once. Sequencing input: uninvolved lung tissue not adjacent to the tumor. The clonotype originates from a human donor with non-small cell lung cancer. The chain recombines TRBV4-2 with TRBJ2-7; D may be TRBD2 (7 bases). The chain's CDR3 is CASSPAGAGEQYF. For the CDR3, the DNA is TGTGCCAGCAGCCCCGCGGGGGCGGGCGAGCAGTACTTC.